This TCR beta chain was obtained from a study of T cells expressing NK-cell markers. About the research overall: Sequencing of TCR beta repertoires drew on sorted CD3+CD56+NKG2C+, CD3+CD56+NKG2C- and CD3+CD56-NKG2C+ T cells. Eight donors were sequenced, of whom seven were HCMV-seropositive, while the remaining one was HCMV-seronegative. General study points: Certain NKG2C+ T cell clones were expanded, and their HCMV specificity remained unclear. In a handful of donors, dominant NKG2C+ clonotypes were roughly 1.0-7.0% of CD8+ T cells.

The CDR3 has 15 amino acids. Germline values: CDR1 SGHKS, CDR2 YYEKEE (reference sequence). TCRdb re-called the 5' RACE reads and gives one entry per CDR3 protein, without DNA. The sample holds approximately 550,000 distinct CDR3 sequences. A word on this clonotype: Its specificity is unknown.

This clonotype originated in a man between 18 and 29 years old in good health. Sequencing was performed on blood T cells: a sorted CD56 or NKG2C T cell subset, CD4+ or CD8+ T cells, or bulk PBMC T cells (not recorded which). The V call is TRBV5-5, the J call TRBJ1-6. CDR3 protein: CASSLRQGDNSPLHF.